This record looks at one T cell receptor beta chain sequence and its context. Construction of the TCRbeta library involved unique molecular identifiers. TCRdb used MiXCR to reprocess the PCR reads, holding one entry per CDR3 protein. The sample has some 200,000 distinct CDR3 sequences, approximately 15% seen once. The data are from a study of T-cell reconstitution after alpha-beta-depleted transplantation in children. CDR1 MDHEN and CDR2 SYDVKM come from the germline V gene. The CDR3 sequence is 16 residues long. Unmatched junction bases numbered 6, after V lost 5 bases and J lost 2 bases. The clonotype comes from a human donor who donated a stem cell graft to a child with acute lymphoblastic leukemia. This sample comprised PBMCs from the stem cell graft donor, obtained from the stem cell graft. The chain carries TRBV28 and TRBJ2-1; 10 bases line up with TRBD1. The CDR3 spells CASSPSGQGAYNEQFF. DNA for the CDR3: TGTGCCAGCAGTCCATCAGGACAGGGGGCCTACAATGAGCAGTTCTTC.